The 10 T cell receptor beta chains in this list originate from one sample, sequenced in a study of blood T cell repertoires in COVID-19. TCRdb keeps only in-frame clones here, not all; method: immunoSEQ multiplex PCR. The profile covers some 66,000 clones, with approximately 90% appearing a single time and 5.5% to 8% taken by the ten largest. Source material: peripheral blood. Receptor source: a human donor in a cohort sampled during active COVID-19.

This rearrangement joins TRBV11-2 to TRBJ2-7; 7 positions match TRBD1. After removal of 0 bases from V and 2 bases from J, the junction contained 10 bases not matched to a gene. Germline V lookup: CDR1 SGHAT, CDR2 FQNNGV. This CDR3 has 17 amino acids. The CDR3 bases are TGTGCCAGCAGCTTAGATCAAGGGACAGTCTTGACCTACGAGCAGTACTTC. As protein: CASSLDQGTVLTYEQYF.

This rearrangement joins TRBV7-9 to TRBJ1-1; D is uncertain. Trimming pared 2 bases from V and 0 bases from J, leaving 4 bases between. The CDR3 length is 13 residues. Germline V gene lookup returns CDR1 SEHNR and CDR2 FQNEAQ (reference sequence). The CDR3: CASSLSVNTEAFF. The CDR3 DNA reads TGTGCCAGCAGCTTATCAGTGAACACTGAAGCTTTCTTT.

V and J are TRBV9 and TRBJ2-1; 8 bases map to TRBD1. Germline values: CDR1 SGDLS, CDR2 YYNGEE. Trimming removed 4 bases from V and 8 bases from J; junction bases left unmatched: 5. The CDR3 sequence is 13 residues long. The CDR3 sequence: CASSLDRADEQFF. The CDR3 nucleotides read TGTGCCAGCAGCTTGGACAGGGCGGATGAGCAGTTCTTC. The complete variable domain, with remaining parts taken from reference TRBV9 and TRBJ2-1, reads DSGVTQTPKHLITATGQRVTLRCSPRSGDLSVYWYQQSLDQGLQFLIQYYNGEERAKGNILERFSAQQFPDLHSELNLSSLELGDSALYFCASSLDRADEQFFGPGTRLTVL.

The rearrangement uses TRBV27 and TRBJ2-7; TRBD1 is a possible D gene (6 bases). Trimming removed 5 bases from V and 6 bases from J, with 20 bases in between. This CDR3 contains 15 residues. Germline V gene lookup returns CDR1 MNHEY and CDR2 SMNVEV (reference sequence). The CDR3: CASSKAGGDFREQYF. The DNA of the CDR3 is TGTGCCAGCAGTAAGGCTGGGGGCGATTTTCGCGAGCAGTACTTC.

The chain employs TRBV9 and TRBJ2-5; TRBD2 aligns across 7 bases. This CDR3 region has 14 residues. In germline, CDR1 is SGDLS, CDR2 YYNGEE. The trim removed 4 bases at V and 2 bases at J, leaving 5 bases unmatched. The CDR3 here is CASSPTGGQETQYF. CDR3 bases: TGTGCCAGCAGCCCCACGGGAGGACAAGAGACCCAGTACTTC.

J is TRBJ2-5 and V is TRBV7-2; TRBD2 agrees at 10 bases. This CDR3 has 19 amino acids. Germline CDR1 is SGHTA and CDR2 is FQGNSA. Trimming cost V 1 base and J 3 bases; bases outside gene matches: 14. The CDR3 protein is CASSLVFTRERGGKETQYF. The DNA of the CDR3 is TGTGCCAGCAGCTTAGTCTTTACACGGGAGCGGGGGGGCAAAGAGACCCAGTACTTC. Complete variable domain (other parts from reference TRBV7-2 and TRBJ2-5): GAGVSQSPSNKVTEKGKDVELRCDPISGHTALYWYRQSLGQGLEFLIYFQGNSAPDKSGLPSDRFSAERTGGSVSTLTIQRTQQEDSAVYLCASSLVFTRERGGKETQYFGPGTRLLVL.

This chain uses TRBV6-2 or TRBV6-3 with TRBJ2-7, with TRBD2 matching 9 bases. The CDR3 extends over 15 amino acids. Germline V gene sequence: CDR1 MNHEY, CDR2 SVGEGT. V gave up 2 bases and J gave up 0 bases; unmatched junction bases: 2. For the CDR3, the DNA is TGTGCCAGCAGTTACAATAGCGGGAGCTCCTACGAGCAGTACTTC. It is translated as CASSYNSGSSYEQYF.

V and J are TRBV28 and TRBJ2-1; a possible D gene is TRBD2 (6 bases). Trimming cost V 3 bases and J 8 bases, with 11 bases left between them. Germline values: CDR1 MDHEN, CDR2 SYDVKM. The CDR3 is made up of 13 amino acids. The CDR3 nucleotides are TGTGCCAGCAGTTTGGGAAGGAGGGATGAGCAGTTCTTC. This sequence encodes CASSLGRRDEQFF.

The chain combines TRBV11-2 with TRBJ1-2; D is unresolved. V dropped 0 bases and J dropped 6 bases, with 11 bases sitting between them. There are 14 residues in the CDR3. Germline V gene sequence: CDR1 SGHAT, CDR2 FQNNGV. The DNA of the CDR3 is TGTGCCAGCAGCTTAGAACCCCAGGTCAATGGCTACACCTTC. It translates to CASSLEPQVNGYTF.

V usage is TRBV7-2 and J usage is TRBJ1-1; D unresolved. CDR3 length: 13 residues. V lost 1 base, J lost 1 base, and 4 bases lay in between. Germline V gene data show CDR1 as SGHTA and CDR2 as FQGNSA. The CDR3, as DNA: TGTGCCAGCAGCTTAGACTCGAACACTGAAGCTTTCTTT. Protein: CASSLDSNTEAFF.